These T cell receptor beta chains were read from a single sample in a study of shared clonotypes between healthy human individuals. TCRdb keeps only in-frame clones here, not all; method: immunoSEQ multiplex PCR. The sample holds some 1 million clones, approximately 70% seen once. The source material was memory CD4+ T cells sorted from blood. These TCRs come from a man between 18 and 35 years old in good health. Both conserved end residues are part of each CDR3. A D gene is named only where the DNA matches it firmly. Size is omitted from some rows. Given values are once, few, many or a class for expanded clones.

V gene	J gene	D gene	clone size	CDR3 DNA	CDR3 protein
TRBV7-9	TRBJ1-4	NA	few	TGTGCCAGCAGCTTAGGAACGGCAAATGAAAAACTGTTTTTT	CASSLGTANEKLFF
TRBV4-1	TRBJ1-4	NA	many	TGCGCCAGCAGCCGGAAGTGGACAGACCTTTCTGGCGAAAAACTGTTTTTT	CASSRKWTDLSGEKLFF
TRBV18	TRBJ1-2	NA	NA	TGTGCCAGCTCACCACCGCCGGCTCGGGGTGACTATGGCTACACCTTC	CASSPPPARGDYGYTF
TRBV29-1	TRBJ2-7	TRBD2	NA	TGCAGCGTTGAAGATAGCGGGAGTGGGTTTTGGGGGCAGTACTTC	CSVEDSGSGFWGQYF
TRBV1	TRBJ1-1	NA	NA	TGCACCAGCAGCCAAGATCCCGGGACAGGGGGCAATCACACTGAAGCTTTCTTT	CTSSQDPGTGGNHTEAFF
TRBV7-2	TRBJ2-5	TRBD1	NA	TGTGCCAGCAGCTTAGGGGGGACAGGCGAAGGGGAGACCCAGTACTTC	CASSLGGTGEGETQYF
TRBV6-6	TRBJ2-1	TRBD1	NA	TGTGCCAGCAGTCGTGGACAGGGAAAATACAATGAGCAGTTCTTC	CASSRGQGKYNEQFF
TRBV5-1	TRBJ1-1	NA	NA	TGCGCCAGCAGCTTGGAACAGGCCGGTGAAGCTTTCTTT	CASSLEQAGEAFF
TRBV9	TRBJ1-1	NA	NA	TGTGCCAGCAGCGTAGCTCCATTGGGCCCCGGGAGCACTGAAGCTTTCTTT	CASSVAPLGPGSTEAFF
TRBV2	TRBJ1-2	NA	NA	TGTGCCAGCAGTCCTGCAGGGGAAAGGGGCTACACCTTC	CASSPAGERGYTF
TRBV9	TRBJ1-3	NA	NA	TGTGCCAGCAGCGAGGCAGTTCTCTCTGGAAACACCATATATTTT	CASSEAVLSGNTIYF
TRBV7-2	TRBJ1-2	NA	NA	TGTGCCAGCAGCTTATCTAGGGGTAACTATGGCTACACCTTC	CASSLSRGNYGYTF
TRBV5-4	TRBJ2-5	TRBD2	once	TGTGCCAGCAGCTTATATTCGGGGGGGCAAGAGACCCAGTACTTC	CASSLYSGGQETQYF
TRBV18	TRBJ1-2	TRBD1	many	TGTGCCAGCTCACCGCGGACAGGGGACGGCTACACCTTC	CASSPRTGDGYTF
TRBV2	TRBJ1-1	NA	NA	TGTGCCAGCAGCGACAGGCGGAACACTGAAGCTTTCTTT	CASSDRRNTEAFF